These T cell receptor beta chains were read from a single sample in a study of T cells in Graves' hyperthyroidism and ophthalmopathy. TCRdb used MiXCR to reprocess the multiplex PCR reads, holding one entry per CDR3 protein. This table has a few hundred thousand distinct CDR3 sequences, about a sixth appearing once. The source material was blood. Every receptor here comes from a woman between 40 and 50 years old with Graves' ophthalmopathy. Each CDR3 is given with its conserved first and last residue. The D gene is left open where the match is weak. A clone size is listed for some rows: how often the clone was seen (once, few, many), or a class if it is expanded.

D,V,J,size,DNA,CDR3
TRBD1,TRBV6-1,TRBJ2-5,NA,TGTGCCAGCAGAGCACAGGGGACAGAGACCCAGTACTTC,CASRAQGTETQYF
TRBD2,TRBV6-2/TRBV6-3,TRBJ2-3,many,TGTGCCAGCAGGGCGGGGGGGCGCGATACGCAGTATTTT,CASRAGGRDTQYF
NA,TRBV19,TRBJ2-1,NA,TGTGCCAGTAGTGGGTTCCACAATGAGCAGTTCTTC,CASSGFHNEQFF
NA,TRBV18,TRBJ2-7,many,TGTGCCAGCTCCCTGCGGGGAGAATTCTACGAGCAGTACTTC,CASSLRGEFYEQYF
TRBD2,TRBV18,TRBJ2-1,NA,TGTGCCAGCTCACCACCGGCTAGCGGGGGGGATGAGCAGTTCTTC,CASSPPASGGDEQFF
NA,TRBV28,TRBJ1-4,few,TGTGCCAGCAGTTGGACACTGAATGAAAAACTGTTTTTT,CASSWTLNEKLFF
NA,TRBV14,TRBJ2-1,NA,TGTGCCAGCAGCCAACGATCTTACAATGAGCAGTTCTTC,CASSQRSYNEQFF
NA,TRBV19,TRBJ2-1,once,TGTGCCAGTAGGGCAGGGGCGCCTAGTTACAATGAGCAGTTCTTC,CASRAGAPSYNEQFF
TRBD2,TRBV20-1,TRBJ2-3,many,TGCAGTGCTTCGTCAACTAGCGACACGCAGTATTTT,CSASSTSDTQYF
TRBD1,TRBV4-1,TRBJ1-1,NA,TGCGCCAGCAGCCGAGGGGACAGTGAAGCTTTCTTT,CASSRGDSEAFF
NA,TRBV7-9,TRBJ1-1,many,TGTGCCAGCAGGGGACTGCTCGATGAAGCTTTCTTT,CASRGLLDEAFF
TRBD2,TRBV20-1,TRBJ2-3,many,TGCAGTGCTTGCGGGGGGAGCGGCACAGATACGCAGTATTTT,CSACGGSGTDTQYF
NA,TRBV3-1,TRBJ2-3,many,TGTGCCAGCAGCCAGTCGACCCTTTCGTCAGATACGCAGTATTTT,CASSQSTLSSDTQYF
NA,TRBV6-5,TRBJ2-3,many,TGTGCCAGCAGTTACTCAGTAGCCTTCCTCTCTGGCACAGATACGCAGTATTTT,CASSYSVAFLSGTDTQYF
TRBD1,TRBV24-1,TRBJ2-1,many,TGTGCCACCAGTGGCAACCGGGACAGAGACTACAATGAGCAGTTCTTC,CATSGNRDRDYNEQFF
TRBD1,TRBV2,TRBJ1-1,NA,TGTGCCAGCAGTCAGGACAGGTTCACTGAAGCTTTCTTT,CASSQDRFTEAFF
NA,TRBV30,TRBJ2-3,many,TGTGCCTGGACAGAAAGCACAGATACGCAGTATTTT,CAWTESTDTQYF
NA,TRBV20-1,TRBJ2-3,many,TGCAGTGCTAGAGGTCTGATCACAGATACGCAGTATTTT,CSARGLITDTQYF
TRBD2,TRBV20-1,TRBJ2-1,NA,TGCAGTGTTGGGACTAGCGGGAGCTCCTACAATGAGCAGTTCTTC,CSVGTSGSSYNEQFF
TRBD1,TRBV29-1,TRBJ2-1,few,TGCAGCGGGGACCTCCAGACAGGGGATGAGCAGTTCTTC,CSGDLQTGDEQFF
TRBD2,TRBV2,TRBJ2-5,many,TGTGCCAGCAGTACCGGGACTAACTCTAAGACCCAGTACTTC,CASSTGTNSKTQYF
NA,TRBV5-4,TRBJ1-1,NA,TGTGCCAGCAGCTTGGAACGGGGGAACACTGAAGCTTTCTTT,CASSLERGNTEAFF
TRBD2,TRBV6-2/TRBV6-3,TRBJ2-7,many,TGTGCCAGCAGTCCGATAGCGGGCGAGCAGTACTTC,CASSPIAGEQYF
NA,TRBV27,TRBJ1-1,many,TGTGCCAGCAGTCCCTATTCCAGGACCAACACTAAAGCTTTCTTT,CASSPYSRTNTKAFF
NA,TRBV7-6,TRBJ2-1,NA,TGTGCCAGCAGCCTGGGACAAATAGCCTACAATGAGCAGTTCTTC,CASSLGQIAYNEQFF
NA,TRBV6-1,TRBJ1-1,NA,TGTGCCAGCAGTCGTACAAGGAACACTGAACCTTTCTTT,CASSRTRNTEPFF
NA,TRBV15,TRBJ2-1,NA,TGTGCCACCAGCAGAGATGCCCTCGCTAGCCAGTACAATGAGCAGTTCTTC,CATSRDALASQYNEQFF
TRBD1,TRBV7-2,TRBJ2-5,many,TGTGCCAGCAGCTTACCCGGGACAGGGGGAAGGGAGACCCAGTACTTC,CASSLPGTGGRETQYF